A single sample is the source of the 3 T cell receptor beta chains below, sequenced in a study of blood T cell repertoires in COVID-19. Repertoires were generated with immunoSEQ multiplex PCR, while TCRdb's copy carries only in-frame clones and drops some. The table lists 160,000 or so clones, 79% of them singletons. The sequenced sample was peripheral blood. These receptors were obtained from an older woman with COVID-19, enrolled during active disease.

The gene calls are TRBV18 and TRBJ1-6, with 7 bases fitting TRBD1. The CDR3 has 15 amino acids. V lost 1 base, J lost 7 bases, and 4 bases stayed unmatched. Germline V CDR1 and CDR2: KGHSH, LQKENI. The CDR3 DNA is TGTGCCAGCTCACCACGGGACAGCAAGAATTCACCCCTCCACTTT. This translates into CASSPRDSKNSPLHF.

This clone was detected only a few times. This chain joins TRBV12-5 and TRBJ1-2, with no clear D. Germline assignment: CDR1 LGHNT and CDR2 FRNRAP. V shed 3 bases and J shed 0 bases, with 5 bases lying between them. CDR3 size: 13 residues. This CDR3 is CASGFEANYGYTF. DNA of the CDR3: TGTGCTAGTGGTTTCGAGGCTAACTATGGCTACACCTTC.

This rearrangement joins TRBV3-1 (or the pseudogene TRBV3-2) to TRBJ1-1; no clear D. Germline values: CDR1 LGHDT, CDR2 YNNKEL (reference sequence). V shed 2 bases and J shed 1 base, with 11 bases lying between them. The CDR3 runs to 15 residues. CDR3 amino acids: CASSQLSRKNTEAFF. CDR3 in DNA: TGTGCCAGCAGCCAACTTAGCCGAAAGAACACTGAAGCTTTCTTT.